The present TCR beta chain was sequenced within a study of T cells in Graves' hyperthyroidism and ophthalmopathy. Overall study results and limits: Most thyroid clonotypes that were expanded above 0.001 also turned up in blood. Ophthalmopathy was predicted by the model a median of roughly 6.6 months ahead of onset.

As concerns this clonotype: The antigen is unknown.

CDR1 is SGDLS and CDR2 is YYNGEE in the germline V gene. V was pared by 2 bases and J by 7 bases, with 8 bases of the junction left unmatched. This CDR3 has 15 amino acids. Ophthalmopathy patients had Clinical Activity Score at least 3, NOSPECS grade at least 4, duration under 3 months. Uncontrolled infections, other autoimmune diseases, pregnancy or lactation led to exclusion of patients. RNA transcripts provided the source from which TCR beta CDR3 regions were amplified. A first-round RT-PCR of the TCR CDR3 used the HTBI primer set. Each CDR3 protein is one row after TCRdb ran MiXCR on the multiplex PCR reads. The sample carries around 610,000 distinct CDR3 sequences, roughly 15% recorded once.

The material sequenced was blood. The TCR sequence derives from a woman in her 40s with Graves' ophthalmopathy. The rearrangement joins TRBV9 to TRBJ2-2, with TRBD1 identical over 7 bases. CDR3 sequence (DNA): TGTGCCAGCAGCGTTTGGCAGGGGGATGGCGGGGAGCTGTTTTTT. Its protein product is CASSVWQGDGGELFF.